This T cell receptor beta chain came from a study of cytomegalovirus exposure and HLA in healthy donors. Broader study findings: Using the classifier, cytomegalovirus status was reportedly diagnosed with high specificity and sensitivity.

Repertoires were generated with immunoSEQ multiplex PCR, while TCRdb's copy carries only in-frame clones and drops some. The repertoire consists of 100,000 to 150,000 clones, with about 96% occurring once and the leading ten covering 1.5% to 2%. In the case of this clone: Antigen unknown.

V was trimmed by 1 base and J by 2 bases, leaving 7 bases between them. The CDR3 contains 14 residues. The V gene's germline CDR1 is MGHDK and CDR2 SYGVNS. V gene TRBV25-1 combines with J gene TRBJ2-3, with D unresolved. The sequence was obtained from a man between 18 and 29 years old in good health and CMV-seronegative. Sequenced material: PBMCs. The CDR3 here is CASSESGFTDTQYF. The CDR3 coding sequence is TGTGCCAGCAGTGAATCCGGGTTCACAGATACGCAGTATTTT.